The T cell receptor (beta chain) described here comes from a study of blood T cell repertoires in COVID-19. Study at large: PBMCs, B-cell-depleted T cells, or T cells were the source of the cDNA or gDNA that made up the material.

This CDR3 has 11 residues. Germline V gene sequence: CDR1 MNHEY, CDR2 SVGAGI. V was pared by 6 bases and J by 8 bases, with 0 bases of the junction left unmatched. Enrolment of Seattle patients took place during active infection, and they were followed longitudinally. Original processing methods: Amplification from reference gene primers served as the basis for estimated nucleated cell counts. TCRdb's table, derived via immunoSEQ multiplex PCR, lists solely in-frame clones and lacks some. V, J and clone size are those of that table, while D and trimming were read from the DNA. The sample lists around 220,000 clones, 82% occurring once.

V is TRBV6-5 and J is TRBJ2-1; the match to TRBD1 covers 8 bases. The receptor's source is a woman aged 80 or over with COVID-19, enrolled during active disease. The specimen sequenced was peripheral blood. The CDR3, as DNA: TGTGCCAGCAGGGACAGGGATGAGCAGTTCTTC. Protein sequence: CASRDRDEQFF.